This is a list of T cell receptor beta chains from one sample in a study of regulatory T cells in long-lasting Graves disease. MiXCR, run by TCRdb on the multiplex PCR reads, gives a single entry per CDR3 protein. The table has some 500,000 distinct CDR3 sequences, 16% seen once. Another study also made use of these data, one on T cells in Graves' hyperthyroidism and ophthalmopathy.

The starting material was peripheral blood mononuclear cells (PBMCs), obtained at new diagnosis, from a patient treated with antithyroid drugs. The receptors derive from a woman aged 35-60 years with Graves disease. Both conserved end residues are part of each CDR3. D genes are given only for firm matches. Where a row states a size, it is once, few, many or the class of an expanded clone; other rows omit it.

>TRBV5-1|TRBJ2-3|many|NA
CASSLAPSTDTQYF
TGCGCCAGCAGCTTGGCCCCTAGTACAGATACGCAGTATTTT
>TRBV28|TRBJ2-7|NA|TRBD1
CASSNSGTAEQYF
TGTGCCAGCAGTAACTCCGGGACAGCGGAGCAGTACTTC
>TRBV6-1|TRBJ2-2|few|TRBD2
CAIGGSSGGLNTGELFF
TGTGCCATAGGGGGGAGTAGCGGGGGGCTTAACACCGGGGAGCTGTTTTTT
>TRBV5-1|TRBJ1-2|few|NA
CASSPGPAGYTF
TGCGCCAGCAGCCCGGGACCCGCCGGCTACACCTTC
>TRBV19|TRBJ2-2|NA|NA
CASSMVSYLPDGELFF
TGTGCCAGTAGTATGGTCTCCTACCTCCCAGACGGGGAGCTGTTTTTT
>TRBV11-2|TRBJ2-5|many|TRBD1
CASSQDRAETQYF
TGTGCCAGCAGCCAGGACAGGGCAGAGACCCAGTACTTC
>TRBV7-9|TRBJ2-7|few|TRBD1
CASSLATRGQGPPSSYEQYF
TGTGCCAGCAGCTTAGCGACACGGGGACAGGGGCCACCGAGCTCCTACGAGCAGTACTTC
>TRBV11-1|TRBJ2-5|NA|NA
CASSPAPQETQYF
TGTGCCAGCAGCCCCGCTCCCCAAGAGACCCAGTACTTC
>TRBV25-1|TRBJ2-7|many|TRBD2
CASSRPGLAAYEQYF
TGTGCCAGCAGTAGACCGGGACTAGCGGCCTACGAGCAGTACTTC
>TRBV6-1|TRBJ2-3|few|NA
CASSEVSGRDTQYF
TGTGCCAGCAGTGAAGTCTCAGGGAGAGATACGCAGTATTTT
>TRBV6-2/TRBV6-3|TRBJ2-2|NA|NA
CASSYFRNTGELFF
TGTGCCAGCAGTTACTTCAGGAACACCGGGGAGCTGTTTTTT
>TRBV10-1|TRBJ1-1|NA|NA
CASSESGWGEAFF
TGCGCCAGCAGTGAGTCGGGGTGGGGTGAAGCTTTCTTT
>TRBV29-1|TRBJ2-1|NA|NA
CSVQIEQGGNEQFF
TGCAGCGTACAAATCGAGCAGGGGGGGAATGAGCAGTTCTTC
>TRBV11-3|TRBJ1-5|few|NA
CASSLGAGRGPQHF
TGTGCCAGCAGCTTGGGTGCCGGAAGAGGCCCCCAGCATTTT
>TRBV12-3/TRBV12-4|TRBJ1-1|many|NA
CASSLLDLNTEAFF
TGTGCCAGCAGTTTATTGGATTTGAACACTGAAGCTTTCTTT
>TRBV7-2|TRBJ2-1|many|TRBD1
CASSYPGQGSNEQFF
TGTGCCAGCAGCTATCCGGGACAGGGGAGCAATGAGCAGTTCTTC
>TRBV20-1|TRBJ2-5|NA|NA
CSAREDFQETQYF
TGCAGTGCTAGAGAAGACTTCCAAGAGACCCAGTACTTC
>TRBV19|TRBJ2-3|NA|NA
CASSLSDLWDTQYF
TGTGCCAGTAGCCTTTCGGACCTTTGGGATACGCAGTATTTT
>TRBV7-9|TRBJ2-7|many|NA
CASSPDGFYEQYF
TGTGCCAGCAGCCCCGACGGATTCTACGAGCAGTACTTC
>TRBV5-1|TRBJ2-6|NA|TRBD1
CASSSGQELNSGANVLTF
TGCGCCAGCAGCTCCGGACAGGAACTAAACTCTGGGGCCAACGTCCTGACTTTC
>TRBV6-4|TRBJ1-1|few|NA
CASSVMFGTEAFF
TGTGCCAGCAGTGTTATGTTCGGCACTGAAGCTTTCTTT
>TRBV19|TRBJ1-5|NA|TRBD1
CASSARGQRRPQPQHF
TGTGCCAGTAGTGCCCGGGGACAGCGGAGGCCTCAGCCCCAGCATTTT
>TRBV25-1|TRBJ2-4|NA|NA
CASSEGPINIQYF
TGTGCCAGCAGTGAGGGACCGATCAACATTCAGTACTTC
>TRBV11-2|TRBJ2-5|few|TRBD1
CASSFPFKKPDRGNQETQYF
TGTGCCAGCAGCTTCCCTTTTAAAAAACCGGACAGGGGGAATCAAGAGACCCAGTACTTC
>TRBV29-1|TRBJ2-1|NA|TRBD1
CSVEDLGTGGIFNEQFF
TGCAGCGTTGAAGATCTCGGAACAGGGGGGATATTCAATGAGCAGTTCTTC
>TRBV20-1|TRBJ1-3|NA|NA
CRVGAPGNTIYF
TGCAGGGTCGGGGCGCCCGGAAACACCATATATTTT
>TRBV7-9|TRBJ1-2|NA|NA
CASSLAMGGEYYGYTF
TGTGCCAGCAGCTTAGCTATGGGGGGCGAATACTATGGCTACACCTTC
>TRBV30|TRBJ1-2|NA|NA
CAWSGGAYGYTF
TGTGCCTGGAGCGGTGGGGCATATGGCTACACCTTC
>TRBV7-2|TRBJ2-3|many|NA
CASSLAGQADTQYF
TGTGCCAGCAGCTTAGCAGGGCAGGCGGATACGCAGTATTTT
>TRBV6-4|TRBJ2-1|NA|TRBD2
CASSLAGGRQFF
TGTGCCAGCAGTCTAGCGGGGGGGCGACAGTTCTTC
>TRBV2|TRBJ2-4|many|NA
CAIWTDVYGAKNIQYF
TGTGCCATCTGGACGGACGTTTATGGAGCCAAAAACATTCAGTACTTC
>TRBV3-1|TRBJ2-1|once|TRBD1
CASSQTGTVSYNEQFF
TGTGCCAGCAGCCAAACTGGGACAGTCTCCTACAATGAGCAGTTCTTC
>TRBV5-1|TRBJ1-1|few|NA
CASSLRGGHTEAFF
TGCGCCAGCAGCTTGAGGGGGGGTCACACTGAAGCTTTCTTT
>TRBV7-8|TRBJ2-3|many|NA
CASSGRDLQYF
TGTGCCAGCAGCGGAAGGGATTTGCAGTATTTT
>TRBV20-1|TRBJ1-1|once|NA
CSVGVEHTEAFF
TGCAGTGTGGGCGTCGAACACACTGAAGCTTTCTTT
>TRBV3-1|TRBJ1-2|NA|NA
CASSQVLVGGGYTF
TGTGCCAGCAGCCAAGTTTTGGTGGGGGGCGGCTACACCTTC
>TRBV6-1|TRBJ2-7|many|NA
CATMDRDEQYF
TGTGCCACTATGGACCGGGACGAGCAGTACTTC
>TRBV2|TRBJ1-2|many|NA
CASSGDGGYGYTF
TGTGCCAGCAGTGGGGACGGTGGCTATGGCTACACCTTC
>TRBV6-1|TRBJ2-7|NA|NA
CASSGVIGGRVEQYF
TGTGCCAGCAGTGGGGTTATTGGAGGCAGGGTCGAGCAGTACTTC
>TRBV5-1|TRBJ2-7|many|NA
CASSPMGDIAAEQYF
TGCGCCAGCAGCCCAATGGGGGACATTGCGGCAGAGCAGTACTTC
>TRBV12-3/TRBV12-4|TRBJ1-4|many|NA
CASTLGRGGNEKLFF
TGTGCCAGCACCTTAGGGAGGGGTGGTAATGAAAAACTGTTTTTT
>TRBV6-1|TRBJ2-3|many|NA
CATRRGDTQYF
TGTGCCACGCGCAGGGGCGATACGCAGTATTTT
>TRBV5-1|TRBJ2-3|many|TRBD2
CASSRGTSVEGTQYF
TGCGCCAGCAGCAGGGGGACTAGCGTTGAAGGTACGCAGTATTTT
>TRBV12-3/TRBV12-4|TRBJ1-1|many|NA
CASSSAGVGDTEAFF
TGTGCCAGCAGTTCAGCAGGGGTTGGGGACACTGAAGCTTTCTTT
>TRBV19|TRBJ1-2|NA|TRBD1
CASSAGQGANYGYTF
TGTGCCAGTAGTGCGGGACAGGGAGCTAACTATGGCTACACCTTC
>TRBV6-2/TRBV6-3|TRBJ1-2|many|NA
CASSYSGGVDYGYTF
TGTGCCAGCAGTTACTCAGGTGGGGTCGATTATGGCTACACCTTC
>TRBV4-1|TRBJ2-1|NA|TRBD2
CASSQAAGTSGGGEQFF
TGCGCCAGCAGCCAAGCTGCCGGGACTAGCGGGGGTGGTGAGCAGTTCTTC
>TRBV6-1|TRBJ1-1|many|NA
CASSPGGYKKNTEAFF
TGTGCCAGCAGCCCGGGAGGGTACAAGAAGAACACTGAAGCTTTCTTT
>TRBV20-1|TRBJ1-1|many|NA
CSARTVVGNTEAFF
TGCAGTGCGCGGACAGTCGTTGGGAACACTGAAGCTTTCTTT
>TRBV3-1|TRBJ1-4|few|NA
CASSQTAAPATNEKLFF
TGTGCCAGCAGCCAAACTGCGGCCCCGGCAACTAATGAAAAACTGTTTTTT
>TRBV12-3/TRBV12-4|TRBJ1-1|many|NA
CASSSYVDTEAFF
TGTGCCAGCAGTTCCTACGTAGACACTGAAGCTTTCTTT
>TRBV20-1|TRBJ2-5|many|TRBD2
CSASPTSGGDRETQYF
TGCAGTGCTTCCCCCACTAGCGGGGGAGACCGGGAGACCCAGTACTTC
>TRBV12-3/TRBV12-4|TRBJ1-2|many|TRBD1
CASRAGTANYGYTF
TGTGCCAGCAGGGCGGGGACAGCAAACTATGGCTACACCTTC
>TRBV6-2/TRBV6-3|TRBJ1-5|NA|TRBD1
CASSPGQGHGQPQHF
TGTGCCAGCAGCCCAGGACAGGGGCACGGTCAGCCCCAGCATTTT
>TRBV28|TRBJ2-3|many|NA
CASSSLTGTGQYDTDTQYF
TGTGCCAGCAGTTCGTTAACAGGTACCGGTCAGTATGACACAGATACGCAGTATTTT
>TRBV30|TRBJ2-2|NA|NA
CAWSVKGLSNTGELFF
TGTGCCTGGAGTGTAAAGGGACTCTCGAACACCGGGGAGCTGTTTTTT